This entry lists 3 T cell receptor beta chains sequenced from one sample in a study of blood T cell repertoires in COVID-19. Generated by immunoSEQ multiplex PCR, the TCRdb table keeps only in-frame clones and is missing some. The data hold hundreds of thousands of clones, with about nine tenths observed a single time. Input material: peripheral blood. The receptors stem from a man aged 40-49 years with acute or convalescent COVID-19.

The chain couples TRBV7-2 to TRBJ2-7; maybe TRBD1 (6 bases). Germline V gene lookup returns CDR1 SGHTA and CDR2 FQGNSA. Trimming stripped 5 bases from V and 4 bases from J, with 18 bases between. The CDR3 contains 15 residues. The CDR3 is CASSAAFSGAYEQYF. The CDR3 DNA reads as TGTGCCAGCAGCGCTGCTTTTTCAGGGGCGTACGAGCAGTACTTC.

The gene calls are TRBV4-2 and TRBJ2-1, with 9 bases that match TRBD2. Per the germline V gene, CDR1 is LGHNA and CDR2 is YNFKEQ. The CDR3 spans 19 residues. V trimming: 6 bases; J trimming: 0 bases; junction bases outside the gene matches: 15. The CDR3 sequence: CASRGLGLAGFPSYNEQFF. The CDR3 DNA follows: TGTGCCAGCAGAGGACTAGGGCTAGCGGGGTTTCCCTCCTACAATGAGCAGTTCTTC.

This clone was recorded once. The gene calls are TRBV27 and TRBJ2-1, with TRBD2 matching over 13 bases. This CDR3 contains 16 residues. Germline V gene lookup returns CDR1 MNHEY and CDR2 SMNVEV (reference sequence). With V trimmed by 3 bases and J by 4 bases, 3 bases remained unmatched. The CDR3 protein is CASSFLTSGGYNEQFF. As DNA, the CDR3 is TGTGCCAGCAGTTTTTTGACTAGCGGGGGGTACAATGAGCAGTTCTTC.